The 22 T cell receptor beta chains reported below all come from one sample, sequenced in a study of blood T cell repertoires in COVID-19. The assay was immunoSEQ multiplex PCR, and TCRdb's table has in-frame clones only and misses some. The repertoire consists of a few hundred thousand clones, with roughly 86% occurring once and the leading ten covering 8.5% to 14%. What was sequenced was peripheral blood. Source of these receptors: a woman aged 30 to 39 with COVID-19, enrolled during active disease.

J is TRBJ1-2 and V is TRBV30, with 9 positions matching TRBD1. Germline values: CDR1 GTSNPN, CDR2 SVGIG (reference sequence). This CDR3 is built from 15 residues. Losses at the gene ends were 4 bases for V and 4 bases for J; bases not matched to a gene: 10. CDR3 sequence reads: CAWIPGQGSSYGYTF. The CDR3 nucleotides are TGTGCCTGGATCCCGGGACAGGGATCTTCCTATGGCTACACCTTC.

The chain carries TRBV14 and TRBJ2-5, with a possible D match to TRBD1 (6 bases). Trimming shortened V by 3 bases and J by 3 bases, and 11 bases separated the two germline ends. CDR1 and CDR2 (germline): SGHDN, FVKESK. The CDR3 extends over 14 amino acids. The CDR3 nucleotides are TGTGCCAGCAGCCAGCCGGACAGAAAAGAGACCCAGTACTTC. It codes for CASSQPDRKETQYF.

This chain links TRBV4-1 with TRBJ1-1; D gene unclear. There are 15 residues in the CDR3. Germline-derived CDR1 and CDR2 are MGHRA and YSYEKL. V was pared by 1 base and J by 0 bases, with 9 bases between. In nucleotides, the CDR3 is TGCGCCAGCAGCCAAGGAATCGGAGTGAACACTGAAGCTTTCTTT. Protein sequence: CASSQGIGVNTEAFF.

The chain's CDR3 is CASSEGTSGVGFYEQYF. The DNA of the CDR3 is TGTGCCAGCAGTGAAGGGACTAGCGGGGTGGGCTTCTACGAGCAGTACTTC. The chain uses TRBV2 and TRBJ2-7; 12 positions agree with TRBD2. Germline CDR1 and CDR2: SNHLY and FYNNEI. With 1 base clipped from V and 3 bases from J, the junction kept 7 bases outside the gene matches. The CDR3 is 17 residues long.

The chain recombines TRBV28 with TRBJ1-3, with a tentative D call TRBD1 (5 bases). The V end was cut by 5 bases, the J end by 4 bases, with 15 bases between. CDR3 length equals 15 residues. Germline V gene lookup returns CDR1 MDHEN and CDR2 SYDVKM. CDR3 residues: CASSPSQGWGNTIYF. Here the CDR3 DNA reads TGTGCCAGCAGTCCCAGTCAGGGTTGGGGAAACACCATATATTTT.

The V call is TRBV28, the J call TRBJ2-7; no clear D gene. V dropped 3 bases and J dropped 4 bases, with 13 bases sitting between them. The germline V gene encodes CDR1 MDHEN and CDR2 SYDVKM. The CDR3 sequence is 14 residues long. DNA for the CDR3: TGTGCCAGCAGTTTTGGCGGCGATTCGTACGAGCAGTACTTC. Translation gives CASSFGGDSYEQYF. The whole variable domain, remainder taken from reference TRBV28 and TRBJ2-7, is DVKVTQSSRYLVKRTGEKVFLECVQDMDHENMFWYRQDPGLGLRLIYFSYDVKMKEKGDIPEGYSVSREKKERFSLILESASTNQTSMYLCASSFGGDSYEQYFGPGTRLTVT.

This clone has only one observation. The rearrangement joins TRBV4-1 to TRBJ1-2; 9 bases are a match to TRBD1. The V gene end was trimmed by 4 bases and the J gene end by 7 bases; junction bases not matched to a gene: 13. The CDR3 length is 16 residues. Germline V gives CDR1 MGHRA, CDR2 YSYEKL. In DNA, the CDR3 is TGCGCCAGCAGCCCCAATCCGGGACAGGGTCTGGTTGGCTACACCTTC. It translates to CASSPNPGQGLVGYTF.

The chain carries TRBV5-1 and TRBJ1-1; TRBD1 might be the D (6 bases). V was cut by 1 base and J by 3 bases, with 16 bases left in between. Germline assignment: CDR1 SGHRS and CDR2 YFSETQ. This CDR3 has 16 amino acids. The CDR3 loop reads CASSLRGSGWDTEAFF. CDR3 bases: TGCGCCAGCAGCTTGAGGGGGAGTGGGTGGGACACTGAAGCTTTCTTT.

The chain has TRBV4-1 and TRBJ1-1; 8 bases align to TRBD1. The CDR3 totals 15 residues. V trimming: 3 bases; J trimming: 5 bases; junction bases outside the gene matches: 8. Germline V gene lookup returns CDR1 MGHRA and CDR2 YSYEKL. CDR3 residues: CASSHMQGAGTEAFF. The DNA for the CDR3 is TGCGCCAGCAGCCACATGCAGGGGGCGGGGACTGAAGCTTTCTTT.

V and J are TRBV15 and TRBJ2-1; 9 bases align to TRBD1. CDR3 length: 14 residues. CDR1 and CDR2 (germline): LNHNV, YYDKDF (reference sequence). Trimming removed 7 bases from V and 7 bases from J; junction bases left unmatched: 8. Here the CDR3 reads CATTRTGAKNEQFF. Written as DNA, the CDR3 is TGTGCCACCACCCGGACAGGGGCCAAAAATGAGCAGTTCTTC.

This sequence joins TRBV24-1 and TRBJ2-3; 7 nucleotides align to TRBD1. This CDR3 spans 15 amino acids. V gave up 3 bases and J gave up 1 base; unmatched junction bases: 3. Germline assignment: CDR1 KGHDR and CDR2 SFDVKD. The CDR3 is CATSDPTGGTDTQYF. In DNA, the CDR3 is TGTGCCACCAGTGATCCCACAGGGGGCACAGATACGCAGTATTTT.

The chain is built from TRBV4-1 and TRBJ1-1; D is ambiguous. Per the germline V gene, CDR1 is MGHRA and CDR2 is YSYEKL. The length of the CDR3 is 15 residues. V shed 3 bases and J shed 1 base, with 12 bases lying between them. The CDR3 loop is CASSQASSWNTEAFF. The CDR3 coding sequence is TGCGCCAGCAGCCAGGCCTCGTCATGGAACACTGAAGCTTTCTTT.

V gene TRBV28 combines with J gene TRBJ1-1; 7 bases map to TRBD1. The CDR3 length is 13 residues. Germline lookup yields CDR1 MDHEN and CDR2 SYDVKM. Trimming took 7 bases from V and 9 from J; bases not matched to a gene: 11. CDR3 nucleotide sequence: TGTGCCAGCACCTCCGGTGGGACAGCTAAAGCTTTCTTT. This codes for CASTSGGTAKAFF.

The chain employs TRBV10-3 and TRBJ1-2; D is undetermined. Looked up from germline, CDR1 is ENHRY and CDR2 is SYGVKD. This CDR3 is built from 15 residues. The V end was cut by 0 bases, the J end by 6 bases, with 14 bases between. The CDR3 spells CAISESDPTNHGYTF. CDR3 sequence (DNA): TGTGCCATCAGTGAGTCGGATCCCACTAATCATGGCTACACCTTC.

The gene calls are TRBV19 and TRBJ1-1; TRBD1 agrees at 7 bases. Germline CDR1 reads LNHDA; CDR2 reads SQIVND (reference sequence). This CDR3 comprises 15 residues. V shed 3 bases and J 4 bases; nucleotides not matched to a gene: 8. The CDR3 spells CASSIGRGQSTEAFF. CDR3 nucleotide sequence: TGTGCCAGTAGTATCGGAAGGGGGCAGAGCACTGAAGCTTTCTTT.

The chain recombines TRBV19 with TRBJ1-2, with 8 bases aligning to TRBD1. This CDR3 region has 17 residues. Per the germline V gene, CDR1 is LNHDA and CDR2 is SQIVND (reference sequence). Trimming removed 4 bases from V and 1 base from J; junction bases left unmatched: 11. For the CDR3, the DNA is TGTGCCAGTAGTACCGTCCCGGGACAGGCCGTTAACTATGGCTACACCTTC. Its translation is CASSTVPGQAVNYGYTF.

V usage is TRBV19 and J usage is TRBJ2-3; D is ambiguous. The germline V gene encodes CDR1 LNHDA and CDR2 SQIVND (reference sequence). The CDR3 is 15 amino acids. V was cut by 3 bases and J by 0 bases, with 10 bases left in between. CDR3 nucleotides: TGTGCCAGTAGTATTGACACACGAAGCACAGATACGCAGTATTTT. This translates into CASSIDTRSTDTQYF.

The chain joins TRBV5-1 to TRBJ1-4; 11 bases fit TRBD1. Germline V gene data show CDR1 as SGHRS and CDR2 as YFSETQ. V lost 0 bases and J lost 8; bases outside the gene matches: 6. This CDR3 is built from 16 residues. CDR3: CASSLAGTGGREKLFF. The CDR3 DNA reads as TGCGCCAGCAGCTTGGCCGGGACAGGGGGGAGAGAAAAACTGTTTTTT.

The DNA of the CDR3 is TGTGCCAGTAGTATGGGGGCAGGGGGGTCCTACGAGCAGTACTTC. Amino acids: CASSMGAGGSYEQYF. The J gene is TRBJ2-7, the V gene TRBV19; TRBD1 is a possible D gene (7 bases). From germline, CDR1 is LNHDA and CDR2 SQIVND (reference sequence). Deletions cut 3 bases from V and 1 base from J, with 13 bases between. The CDR3 sequence is 15 residues long.

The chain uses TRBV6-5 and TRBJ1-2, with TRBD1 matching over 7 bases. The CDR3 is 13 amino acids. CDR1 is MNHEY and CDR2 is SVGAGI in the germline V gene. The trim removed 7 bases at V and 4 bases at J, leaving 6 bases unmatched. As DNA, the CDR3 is TGTGCCAGCACTATGGACAGGCCCTATGGCTACACCTTC. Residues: CASTMDRPYGYTF.

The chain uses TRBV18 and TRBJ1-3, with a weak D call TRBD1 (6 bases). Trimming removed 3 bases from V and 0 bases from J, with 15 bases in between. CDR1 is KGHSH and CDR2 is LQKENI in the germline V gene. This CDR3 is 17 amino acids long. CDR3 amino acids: CASSPLTGLSSGNTIYF. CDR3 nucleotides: TGTGCCAGCTCACCCTTGACAGGTCTGAGCTCTGGAAACACCATATATTTT.

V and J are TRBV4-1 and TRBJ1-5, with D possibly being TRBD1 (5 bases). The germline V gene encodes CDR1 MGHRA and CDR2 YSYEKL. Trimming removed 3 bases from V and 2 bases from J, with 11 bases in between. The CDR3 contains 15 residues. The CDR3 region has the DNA TGCGCCAGCAGCCAGCTCCAGGGTGGCAATCAGCCCCAGCATTTT. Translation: CASSQLQGGNQPQHF.